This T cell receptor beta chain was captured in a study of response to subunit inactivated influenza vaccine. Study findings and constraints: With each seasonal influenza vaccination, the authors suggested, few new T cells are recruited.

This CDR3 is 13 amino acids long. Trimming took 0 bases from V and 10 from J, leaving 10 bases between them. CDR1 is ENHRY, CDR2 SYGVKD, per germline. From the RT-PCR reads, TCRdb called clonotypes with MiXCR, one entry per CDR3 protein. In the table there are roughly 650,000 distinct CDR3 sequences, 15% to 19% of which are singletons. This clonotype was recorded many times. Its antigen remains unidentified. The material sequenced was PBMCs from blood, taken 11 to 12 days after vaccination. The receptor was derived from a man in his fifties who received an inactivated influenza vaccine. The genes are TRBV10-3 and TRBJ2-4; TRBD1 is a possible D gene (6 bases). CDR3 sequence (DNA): TGTGCCATCAGTGAGTCCGGGACATGGATTCAGTACTTC. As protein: CAISESGTWIQYF.